This T cell receptor (beta chain) came from a study of identifying expanded T cells in peripheral blood. Collection occurred without any documented infections or immune events in donors. Sequenced by immunoSEQ multiplex PCR; TCRdb stores in-frame clones only, minus some. Of about 50,000 clones listed, over 75% are singletons. A word on this clone: Its antigen is currently unknown.

Study results and caveats: Clone count variance between roughly 2-week samples rose with total template count. Differentially abundant clones: approximately 1.3 between replicates, 15 to 17 at roughly 13 days, 19 at four.

The V gene's germline CDR1 is SGHAT and CDR2 FQNNGV. Trimming cost V 7 bases and J 6 bases; bases outside gene matches: 15. CDR3 length: 15 residues. This rearrangement joins TRBV11-2 to TRBJ2-7, with 7 bases fitting TRBD2. This clonotype was obtained from a person aged 18-70 years in good health. Sequencing was carried out using blood. DNA for the CDR3: TGTGCCAGCACCTGGGCGGGAGTGGCCCCCGGCGAGCAGTACTTC. It codes for CASTWAGVAPGEQYF. Drawing the rest from reference TRBV11-2 and TRBJ2-7, the complete variable domain is EAGVAQSPRYKIIEKRQSVAFWCNPISGHATLYWYQQILGQGPKLLIQFQNNGVVDDSQLPKDRFSAERLKGVDSTLKIQPAKLEDSAVYLCASTWAGVAPGEQYFGPGTRLTVT.